The TCR beta chain under discussion was sequenced for a study of T cell repertoires in cytomegalovirus infection. Across the study: Indications came from public TCR beta signatures; they pointed to CMV infection and to a matching HLA type.

Study results and limitations: Carriage of CMV together with the relevant HLA was identifiable through cumulative public TCR beta family frequency. Dominant in the ex vivo response were TCR beta clonotypes restricted by HLA-C and specific for CMV.

TCRdb ran MiXCR on the reads and lists one entry per CDR3 protein. This table holds fewer than 550,000 distinct CDR3 sequences, 30% to 40% found once. Germline V gene sequence: CDR1 LNHDA, CDR2 SQIVND (reference sequence). CDR3 length: 14 amino acids. With 6 bases removed from V and 4 bases from J, the gap between germline ends came to 15 bases. In its sample, this clonotype was seen many times. Its target is not known. V and J are TRBV19 and TRBJ1-1; TRBD1 is a possible D gene (5 bases). Material for sequencing was PBMCs. This clonotype was obtained from a human donor in good health (CMV status not recorded). Some clones in this sample may be carry-over from other donors' samples. The CDR3 protein is CASRFMGLGTEAFF. The CDR3 DNA follows: TGTGCCAGTAGATTCATGGGGCTAGGCACTGAAGCTTTCTTT.